A selection of T cell receptor beta chains follows, all from one sample in a study of early T cells in non-severe SARS-CoV-2 infection. Each CDR3 protein gets one entry after TCRdb re-called the 5' RACE reads with MiXCR. The data contain about 22,000 distinct CDR3 sequences, around 5% of them singletons. Sequenced sample: whole blood. The receptors were sampled from an adult who was a healthcare worker with PCR-confirmed SARS-CoV-2 infection or an uninfected control (not recorded which). CDR3s include the opening cysteine and the closing phenylalanine or tryptophan. Not all rows give a size; the values are once, few, many and, for expanded clones, a class.

V gene: TRBV6-2/TRBV6-3
clone size: many
CDR3 protein: CASSLTLAREITGELFF

V gene: TRBV20-1
clone size: many
CDR3 protein: CSARDHLTDTQYF

V gene: TRBV10-3
clone size: many
CDR3 protein: CAISGTGAYNEQFF

V gene: TRBV20-1
clone size: NA
CDR3 protein: CSASRASATYEQYF

V gene: TRBV5-6
clone size: many
CDR3 protein: CASSFRGARLRNTEAFF

V gene: TRBV10-2
clone size: medium-sized
CDR3 protein: CASSDTGGNEKLFF

V gene: TRBV6-2/TRBV6-3
clone size: many
CDR3 protein: CASSYRSGENTEAFF

V gene: TRBV15
clone size: many
CDR3 protein: CATSRDTAGYGANVLTF

V gene: TRBV5-6
clone size: NA
CDR3 protein: CASSLPTTFSGEQYF

V gene: TRBV11-2
clone size: NA
CDR3 protein: CASSLIQGVDGYTF

V gene: TRBV28
clone size: few
CDR3 protein: CASSLTGDMAEQYF

V gene: TRBV7-2
clone size: few
CDR3 protein: CASSLGGDSFETQYF

V gene: TRBV11-2
clone size: medium-sized
CDR3 protein: CASSFGQGGETQYF

V gene: TRBV5-6
clone size: few
CDR3 protein: CASGTGDQPQHF

V gene: TRBV6-2/TRBV6-3
clone size: NA
CDR3 protein: CASSYWVGDEQFF

V gene: TRBV7-9
clone size: few
CDR3 protein: CASSPTSGGYTQYF

V gene: TRBV11-2
clone size: many
CDR3 protein: CASSPRTGGTDTQYF